These T cell receptor beta chains were read from a single sample in a study of CD8+ T cells in alopecia areata. Assay used: immunoSEQ multiplex PCR; TCRdb lists only in-frame clones, some missing. The sample holds about 200,000 clones, around 62% seen once. Sequencing was performed on CD4+ T cells sorted from blood, taken at week 0. These receptors came from a human donor with alopecia areata. CDR3s include the opening cysteine and the closing phenylalanine or tryptophan. The D gene is left open where the match is weak. The size of a clone is reported for some rows only, either as once, few or many, or as a class for expanded clones.

length,J,D,V,size,CDR3,DNA
13,TRBJ1-2,NA,TRBV29-1,NA,CSVEAYGNYGYTF,TGCAGCGTTGAGGCCTATGGGAACTATGGCTACACCTTC
13,TRBJ2-1,NA,TRBV18,once,CASSSTTVDEQFF,TGTGCCAGCTCAAGCACAACGGTCGATGAGCAGTTCTTC
14,TRBJ2-3,NA,TRBV29-1,NA,CSVVLSVRTDTQYF,TGCAGCGTCGTTCTTAGCGTACGCACAGATACGCAGTATTTT
17,TRBJ1-2,NA,TRBV2,NA,CASSEDSRLLPDYGYTF,TGTGCCAGCAGCGAAGACTCTCGGCTCCTGCCTGACTATGGCTACACCTTC
12,TRBJ2-3,NA,TRBV29-1,few,CSVRHVTDTQYF,TGCAGCGTGCGACACGTCACAGATACGCAGTATTTT
13,TRBJ1-2,TRBD1,TRBV18,few,CASSPDRERGYTF,TGTGCCAGCTCACCGGACAGGGAGAGGGGCTACACCTTC
13,TRBJ2-3,NA,TRBV5-4,few,CASSFSSTDTQYF,TGTGCCAGCAGCTTCTCTAGCACAGATACGCAGTATTTT
15,TRBJ2-6,NA,TRBV30,once,CAWSVYRSGANVLTF,TGTGCCTGGAGTGTCTACAGATCTGGGGCCAACGTCCTGACTTTC
14,TRBJ2-2,NA,TRBV5-1,NA,CASGGRMVPGELFF,TGCGCCAGCGGAGGGAGAATGGTCCCCGGGGAGCTGTTTTTT
18,TRBJ2-1,TRBD2,TRBV29-1,NA,CSVGGRVGLAGTYNEQFF,TGCAGCGTTGGGGGCAGGGTAGGTCTAGCGGGGACCTACAATGAGCAGTTCTTC
15,TRBJ2-1,TRBD2,TRBV11-3,NA,CASSLGLAGYNEQFF,TGTGCCAGCAGCTTAGGTCTAGCGGGTTACAATGAGCAGTTCTTC
14,TRBJ1-4,NA,TRBV29-1,NA,CSVDPGRENEKLFF,TGCAGCGTTGATCCAGGCCGGGAAAATGAAAAACTGTTTTTT
13,TRBJ2-5,NA,TRBV6-1,NA,CASSEAWGLLQYF,TGTGCCAGCAGTGAAGCTTGGGGACTTTTACAGTACTTC
14,TRBJ2-3,TRBD1,TRBV7-2,many,CASSPGQARGTQYF,TGTGCCAGCAGCCCGGGACAGGCCCGGGGTACGCAGTATTTT
13,TRBJ2-1,NA,TRBV5-6,NA,CASSLLQGNEQFF,TGTGCCAGCAGCTTACTACAGGGAAATGAGCAGTTCTTC
17,TRBJ2-2,NA,TRBV7-9,NA,CASSPPPPAGYVGELFF,TGTGCCAGCAGCCCCCCGCCACCCGCGGGGTACGTCGGGGAGCTGTTTTTT
15,TRBJ2-3,NA,TRBV7-3,NA,CASSLRASGTDTQYF,TGTGCCAGCAGTCTTAGGGCTAGCGGCACAGATACGCAGTATTTT
14,TRBJ1-1,NA,TRBV29-1,NA,CSVERGRRGTEAFF,TGCAGCGTTGAAAGGGGGAGACGTGGGACTGAAGCTTTCTTT
17,TRBJ2-5,NA,TRBV30,NA,CAWTFPRRGRSGETQYF,TGTGCCTGGACCTTTCCGCGCCGGGGGCGGTCGGGGGAGACCCAGTACTTC
17,TRBJ2-6,NA,TRBV4-1,NA,CASSQDSMVSGANVLTF,TGCGCCAGCAGCCAGGACAGTATGGTCTCCGGGGCCAACGTCCTGACTTTC
16,TRBJ2-5,NA,TRBV14,NA,CASSQASGTPRETQYF,TGTGCCAGCAGCCAAGCCTCCGGGACACCGAGGGAGACCCAGTACTTC
15,TRBJ1-2,NA,TRBV5-8,NA,CASSRGQTPSYGYTF,TGTGCCAGCAGCCGGGGGCAGACCCCTTCCTATGGCTACACCTTC
14,TRBJ2-3,NA,TRBV10-2,NA,CASSEGGRLDTQYF,TGCGCCAGCAGTGAAGGGGGGAGACTAGATACGCAGTATTTT
15,TRBJ1-1,TRBD1,TRBV5-1,NA,CASSLAARGEGEAFF,TGCGCCAGCAGCTTGGCCGCCAGGGGGGAAGGTGAAGCTTTCTTT
14,TRBJ2-2,TRBD1,TRBV2,once,CATSGQGFTGELFF,TGTGCCACCAGCGGACAGGGGTTCACCGGGGAGCTGTTTTTT
13,TRBJ2-1,TRBD2,TRBV30,NA,CAWNSGGANEQFF,TGTGCCTGGAATAGCGGGGGGGCAAATGAGCAGTTCTTC
12,TRBJ2-7,NA,TRBV29-1,few,CSVRSESNEQYF,TGCAGCGTCCGTTCAGAATCAAACGAGCAGTACTTC
15,TRBJ1-5,NA,TRBV5-1,few,CASSLEGLSNQPQHF,TGCGCCAGCAGCTTGGAAGGCCTTAGCAATCAGCCCCAGCATTTT
14,TRBJ2-7,NA,TRBV7-6,few,CASSSQEKIGEQYF,TGTGCCAGCAGCTCACAGGAGAAAATAGGCGAGCAGTACTTC
13,TRBJ2-7,NA,TRBV11-1,NA,CASSPSDSRRQYF,TGTGCCAGCAGCCCCTCGGACAGTCGGCGGCAGTACTTC
14,TRBJ1-4,NA,TRBV14,few,CASSQVRGNEKLFF,TGTGCCAGCAGCCAAGTCCGGGGTAATGAAAAACTGTTTTTT
13,TRBJ1-1,NA,TRBV30,NA,CAWSLQGRTEAFF,TGTGCCTGGAGTTTACAGGGCAGGACTGAAGCTTTCTTT
12,TRBJ2-1,NA,TRBV30,once,CAWSVMLNEQFF,TGTGCCTGGAGTGTAATGCTAAATGAGCAGTTCTTC
13,TRBJ1-1,TRBD1,TRBV29-1,NA,CSVGQGPPTEAFF,TGCAGCGTTGGACAGGGGCCACCCACTGAAGCTTTCTTT
14,TRBJ2-2,TRBD1,TRBV29-1,NA,CSVVRQGDTGELFF,TGCAGCGTTGTGCGACAGGGGGACACCGGGGAGCTGTTTTTT
16,TRBJ2-7,TRBD2,TRBV15,NA,CATSRRLAGGEYEQYF,TGTGCCACCAGCAGAAGACTAGCGGGGGGAGAATACGAGCAGTACTTC
16,TRBJ2-6,TRBD1,TRBV5-1,few,CASSLAVGDRASGLTF,TGCGCCAGCAGCTTGGCGGTTGGGGACAGGGCCTCGGGCCTGACTTTC
18,TRBJ1-4,TRBD1,TRBV11-2,NA,CASSQLPGQGSTNEKLFF,TGTGCCAGCAGCCAACTACCGGGACAGGGCTCAACTAATGAAAAACTGTTTTTT
14,TRBJ2-1,NA,TRBV11-2,NA,CASSLQTVSNEQFF,TGTGCCAGCAGCTTACAGACTGTAAGCAATGAGCAGTTCTTC
12,TRBJ1-2,NA,TRBV6-5,NA,CASSYGQSGYTF,TGTGCCAGCAGTTACGGGCAAAGCGGCTACACCTTC
15,TRBJ2-2,NA,TRBV2,NA,CASTYLGENTGELFF,TGTGCCAGCACCTACCTTGGGGAGAACACCGGGGAGCTGTTTTTT
13,TRBJ1-4,NA,TRBV30,once,CAWSRLGREKLFF,TGTGCCTGGAGTCGGTTGGGTCGGGAAAAACTGTTTTTT
15,TRBJ2-6,NA,TRBV7-8,NA,CASSRHSSGANVLTF,TGTGCCAGCAGCCGACATAGCTCTGGGGCCAACGTCCTGACTTTC
12,TRBJ1-4,NA,TRBV29-1,few,CSVEEGGEKLFF,TGCAGCGTTGAAGAAGGCGGTGAAAAACTGTTTTTT
14,TRBJ2-3,TRBD2,TRBV5-1,few,CASSSTSGTDTQYF,TGCGCCAGCAGTTCCACTAGCGGCACAGATACGCAGTATTTT
18,TRBJ2-6,NA,TRBV9,NA,CASSPSGRRLGGANVLTF,TGTGCCAGCAGCCCTTCGGGCAGGCGCCTCGGAGGGGCCAACGTCCTGACTTTC
16,TRBJ2-3,TRBD2,TRBV10-1,NA,CASSEFSGGSTDTQYF,TGCGCCAGCAGTGAGTTTAGCGGGGGGAGCACAGATACGCAGTATTTT
15,TRBJ2-7,NA,TRBV7-3,NA,CASSLDSAEVREQYF,TGTGCCAGCAGCTTAGACTCGGCAGAAGTTCGGGAGCAGTACTTC
12,TRBJ1-1,NA,TRBV29-1,NA,CSSGRANTEAFF,TGCAGCTCCGGACGGGCGAACACTGAAGCTTTCTTT
15,TRBJ2-7,NA,TRBV7-6,few,CASSLFRGSGYEQYF,TGTGCCAGCAGCTTATTCCGGGGATCAGGCTACGAGCAGTACTTC
18,TRBJ2-2,NA,TRBV27,NA,CASSFRNYRFANTGELFF,TGTGCCAGCAGTTTTAGAAATTATCGGTTCGCGAACACCGGGGAGCTGTTTTTT
13,TRBJ1-2,TRBD1,TRBV27,NA,CASTTGGRDGYTF,TGTGCCAGCACTACAGGGGGACGGGATGGCTACACCTTC
19,TRBJ2-5,TRBD2,TRBV7-2,NA,CASSRLRGTSGRQQETQYF,TGTGCCAGCAGCCGCCTGCGCGGGACTAGCGGGAGACAACAAGAGACCCAGTACTTC
12,TRBJ2-1,NA,TRBV29-1,NA,CSPGTPSNEQFF,TGCAGCCCCGGGACTCCTTCCAATGAGCAGTTCTTC